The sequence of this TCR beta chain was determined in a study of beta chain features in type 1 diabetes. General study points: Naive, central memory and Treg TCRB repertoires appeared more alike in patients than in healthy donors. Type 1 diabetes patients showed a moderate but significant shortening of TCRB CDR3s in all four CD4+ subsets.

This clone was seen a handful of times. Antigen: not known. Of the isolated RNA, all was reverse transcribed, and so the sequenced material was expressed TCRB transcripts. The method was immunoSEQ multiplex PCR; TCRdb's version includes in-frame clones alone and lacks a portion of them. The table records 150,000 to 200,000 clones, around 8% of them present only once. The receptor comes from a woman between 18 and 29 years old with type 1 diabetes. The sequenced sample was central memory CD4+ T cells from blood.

CDR3 in amino acids: CASMMVPAGGNEQYF. Here the CDR3 DNA reads TGTGCCAGCATGATGGTTCCAGCGGGGGGTAACGAGCAGTACTTC. The V call is TRBV2, the J call TRBJ2-7, with 9 bases fitting TRBD2. Germline-derived CDR1 and CDR2 are SNHLY and FYNNEI. The CDR3 is made up of 15 amino acids. Trimming at V came to 7 bases and at J to 5 bases, leaving 12 bases not matched to a gene.